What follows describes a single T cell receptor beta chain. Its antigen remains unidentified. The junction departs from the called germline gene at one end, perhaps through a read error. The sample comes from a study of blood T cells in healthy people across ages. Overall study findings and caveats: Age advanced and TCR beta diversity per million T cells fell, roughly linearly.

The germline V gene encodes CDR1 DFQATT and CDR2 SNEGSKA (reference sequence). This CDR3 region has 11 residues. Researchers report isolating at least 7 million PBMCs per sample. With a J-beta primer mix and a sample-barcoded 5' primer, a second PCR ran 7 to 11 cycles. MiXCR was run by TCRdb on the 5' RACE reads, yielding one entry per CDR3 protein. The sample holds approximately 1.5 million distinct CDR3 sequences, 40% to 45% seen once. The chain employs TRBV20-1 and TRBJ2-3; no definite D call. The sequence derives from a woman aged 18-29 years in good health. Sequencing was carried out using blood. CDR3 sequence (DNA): TGCAGTGCTAGGCCAGGAGATGCGCAGTATTTT. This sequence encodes CSARPGDAQYF.